The 9 T cell receptor beta chains given below trace back to one sample, sequenced in a study of PD-L1 blockade in urothelial cancer. Time point meaning: peripheral blood 6 weeks after treatment start. Measured with immunoSEQ multiplex PCR; TCRdb has only the in-frame clones, and not every one. The sample has more than 90,000 clones; approximately 90% are singletons. Sequencing used PBMCs, obtained around atezolizumab (anti-PD-L1) treatment. The receptors originated from a man between 60 and 70 years old with urothelial cancer.

The rearrangement links TRBV19 to TRBJ2-4; 7 bases match TRBD1. V was pared by 6 bases and J by 6 bases, with 8 bases of the junction left unmatched. The germline CDR1 and CDR2 sequences are LNHDA and SQIVND (reference sequence). The CDR3 is made up of 14 amino acids. This CDR3 is CASSEPGQRNIQYF. The CDR3, as DNA: TGTGCCAGTAGCGAACCGGGACAGCGAAACATTCAGTACTTC.

The chain joins TRBV28 to TRBJ2-7; D might be TRBD2 (6 bases). The V gene lost 5 bases and the J gene lost 4 bases, with 24 bases spanning the gap. Germline CDR1 and CDR2: MDHEN and SYDVKM. The CDR3 has 17 amino acids. The CDR3 loop reads CASSLGRTGTALYEQYF. CDR3 sequence (DNA): TGTGCCAGCAGTCTCGGGCGTACCGGGACTGCCTTATACGAGCAGTACTTC.

The V call is TRBV18, the J call TRBJ2-7, with 12 bases aligning to TRBD2. The CDR3 extends over 15 amino acids. Germline loops: CDR1 KGHSH, CDR2 LQKENI. The V gene end was trimmed by 6 bases and the J gene end by 3 bases; junction bases not matched to a gene: 6. The CDR3 DNA is TGTGCCAGCTCCCCCGGACTAGCGGGAATCTACGAGCAGTACTTC. This gives the protein CASSPGLAGIYEQYF. Full variable domain (missing parts from reference TRBV18 and TRBJ2-7): NAGVMQNPRHLVRRRGQEARLRCSPMKGHSHVYWYRQLPEEGLKFMVYLQKENIIDESGMPKERFSAEFPKEGPSILRIQQVVRGDSAAYFCASSPGLAGIYEQYFGPGTRLTVT.

The chain uses TRBV7-6 and TRBJ1-2; the D is unclear. Trimming left V 5 bases short and J 8 bases short, with 18 bases between. CDR3 size: 14 residues. Per germline, CDR1 SGHVS and CDR2 FNYEAQ. The CDR3 DNA sequence: TGTGCCAGCAGCCCACCGATCCCCCAGGAAGGCTACACCTTC. Translation gives CASSPPIPQEGYTF.

This clone was detected only once. This sequence joins TRBV4-2 and TRBJ2-7; no clear D gene. This CDR3 contains 14 residues. Germline-derived CDR1 and CDR2 are LGHNA and YNFKEQ. V lost 3 bases and J 3 bases, leaving 12 bases between the germline ends. The chain's CDR3 is CASSQEDSRYEQYF. DNA for the CDR3: TGTGCCAGCAGCCAGGAAGACTCCCGCTACGAGCAGTACTTC.

The rearrangement links TRBV28 to TRBJ1-5; D may be TRBD1 (5 bases). This CDR3 is 12 amino acids long. V dropped 6 bases and J dropped 10 bases, with 13 bases sitting between them. Germline CDR1 is MDHEN and CDR2 is SYDVKM. CDR3 DNA sequence: TGTGCCAGCAGCTTAAGGGGCCTACCCCAGCATTTT. Amino acid sequence: CASSLRGLPQHF.

This clone was recorded once. This chain uses TRBV2 with TRBJ1-5, with no clear D. CDR3 length: 14 amino acids. Trimming removed 6 bases from V and 9 bases from J, with 18 bases in between. Germline CDR1 is SNHLY and CDR2 is FYNNEI. CDR3 loop: CASSWTDLYLPQHF. In DNA, the CDR3 is TGTGCCAGCAGCTGGACTGATCTTTATTTGCCCCAGCATTTT.

This chain uses TRBV10-3 with TRBJ2-7; TRBD1 agrees at 8 bases. This CDR3 has 13 residues. Germline V gives CDR1 ENHRY, CDR2 SYGVKD. Trimming at V came to 6 bases and at J to 5 bases, leaving 6 bases not matched to a gene. CDR3 sequence: CAISDRGSHEQYF. CDR3 bases: TGTGCCATCAGCGACAGGGGTTCCCACGAGCAGTACTTC.

V gene TRBV2 combines with J gene TRBJ1-2; D is perhaps TRBD1 (6 bases). The CDR3 is 14 residues long. V dropped 4 bases and J dropped 3 bases, with 12 bases sitting between them. CDR1 and CDR2 from the germline V gene are SNHLY and FYNNEI. The CDR3 coding sequence is TGTGCCAGCAGTGTGGGGGGGCCCGACTATGGCTACACCTTC. Translation gives CASSVGGPDYGYTF.